This TCR beta chain originates from a study of blood T cell repertoires in COVID-19. This clone was observed at least ten times. The assay was immunoSEQ multiplex PCR, and TCRdb's table has in-frame clones only and misses some. The data show under 150,000 clones, approximately 80% seen once. Germline CDR1 is LGHDT and CDR2 is YNNKEL (reference sequence). The length of the CDR3 is 14 residues. The ends lost 10 bases at V and 8 bases at J; junction bases unmatched: 12. V and J are TRBV3-1 (or the pseudogene TRBV3-2) and TRBJ1-4, with 8 bases identical to TRBD1. This receptor was identified in a man aged 55 to 69 with active or convalescent COVID-19. The sample comprised peripheral blood. The CDR3 spells CATVPRGQEEKLFF. Written as DNA, the CDR3 is TGTGCCACAGTTCCGAGGGGACAGGAGGAAAAACTGTTTTTT.